This T cell receptor beta chain was captured by sequencing in a study of cytomegalovirus exposure and HLA in healthy donors. Study-wide findings and caveats: An analysis that was carried out later associated approximately 15,000 TCR beta sequences with HLA alleles at 0.05 false discovery rate.

The germline V gene encodes CDR1 MNHNS and CDR2 SASEGT. This CDR3 spans 14 amino acids. Losses at the gene ends were 6 bases for V and 5 bases for J; bases not matched to a gene: 5. Remarks on this clone: Antigen: not known.

Primers: 60 Vbeta forward and 13 Jbeta reverse. Repertoires were generated with immunoSEQ multiplex PCR, while TCRdb's copy carries only in-frame clones and drops some. The sample records about 120,000 clones, around 81% being singletons. Input material: PBMCs. The receptor's source is a woman aged 25 to 45 in good health and CMV-seronegative. The J gene is TRBJ2-7, the V gene TRBV6-1, with TRBD1 matching over 12 bases. The CDR3: CASRRDRGQDEQYF. Here the CDR3 DNA reads TGTGCCAGCAGACGGGACAGGGGGCAGGACGAGCAGTACTTC.